Detailed here is one TCR beta chain. The source of the sample is a study of blood T cell repertoires in COVID-19. Overall study context: Acute-phase and convalescent COVID-19 samples originated in the United States, Italy and Spain. T cells, B-cell-depleted T cells, or PBMCs provided the cDNA or gDNA that served as material.

Authors' analysis steps: Reference gene primer amplification gave nucleated cell count estimates. Profiled with immunoSEQ multiplex PCR; TCRdb holds only in-frame clones, not every one. Clonal size and the V and J genes are those of that table, whereas D and trimming came from the DNA. The data contain about 370,000 clones, nearly 90% of them seen just once; the ten biggest clones take up roughly 6.8%. Germline loops: CDR1 MDHEN, CDR2 SYDVKM. This CDR3 comprises 13 residues. V lost 5 bases and J 2 bases, leaving 10 bases between the germline ends. Sequenced material: peripheral blood. The receptor's source is a man younger than 35 with active or convalescent COVID-19. The rearrangement uses TRBV28 and TRBJ2-7; a weak D match, TRBD1 (5 bases). The CDR3 coding sequence is TGTGCCAGCAGTAACGCAGGGACCTACGAGCAGTACTTC. Encoded protein: CASSNAGTYEQYF.